This entry lists 5 T cell receptor beta chains sequenced from one sample in a study of blood T cell repertoires in COVID-19. Data came from immunoSEQ multiplex PCR; TCRdb stores just in-frame clones and leaves some out. This sample has 100,000 to 150,000 clones; about 78% occur once, and the top ten carry 2.3%. The source material was peripheral blood. Receptors were obtained from a man in his 70s with acute or convalescent COVID-19.

The rearrangement uses TRBV5-1 and TRBJ2-3; possible D gene TRBD1, 5 bases. Trimming took 0 bases from V and 0 from J, leaving 5 bases between them. The germline V gene encodes CDR1 SGHRS and CDR2 YFSETQ. The CDR3 sequence is 14 residues long. CDR3 DNA: TGCGCCAGCAGCTTGGGACAGAGCACAGATACGCAGTATTTT. As protein: CASSLGQSTDTQYF.

The chain combines TRBV6-1 with TRBJ1-2; unclear D gene. The CDR3 has 12 amino acids. CDR1 MNHNS and CDR2 SASEGT come from the germline V gene. V was trimmed by 3 bases and J by 8 bases, leaving 10 bases between them. The CDR3 region is CASSDGGMGYTF. Written as DNA, the CDR3 is TGTGCCAGCAGTGACGGCGGGATGGGCTACACCTTC.

The genes are TRBV7-2 and TRBJ2-2; 12 nucleotides align to TRBD1. The V and J ends lost 2 bases and 0 bases, in that order; junction bases with no gene match: 4. The CDR3 runs 18 residues. Germline V CDR1 and CDR2: SGHTA, FQGNSA. CDR3 in amino acids: CASSLSGTGGANTGELFF. Here the CDR3 DNA reads TGTGCCAGCAGCTTATCCGGGACAGGGGGCGCGAACACCGGGGAGCTGTTTTTT. The complete variable domain, with remaining parts taken from reference TRBV7-2 and TRBJ2-2, reads GAGVSQSPSNKVTEKGKDVELRCDPISGHTALYWYRQSLGQGLEFLIYFQGNSAPDKSGLPSDRFSAERTGGSVSTLTIQRTQQEDSAVYLCASSLSGTGGANTGELFFGEGSRLTVL.

This chain uses TRBV29-1 with TRBJ2-2; no clear D gene. Trimming left V 3 bases short and J 6 bases short, with 5 bases between. This CDR3 is built from 11 residues. Germline CDR1 reads SQVTM; CDR2 reads ANQGSEA. The DNA for the CDR3 is TGCAGCGTTGAGTATTCCGGGGAGCTGTTTTTT. It specifies CSVEYSGELFF.

The rearrangement joins TRBV13 to TRBJ2-7; a possible D gene is TRBD2 (5 bases). V lost 5 bases to trimming and J lost 0 bases, with 11 bases between them. Germline V gives CDR1 PRHDT, CDR2 FYEKMQ (reference sequence). The CDR3 consists of 14 residues. The DNA of the CDR3 is TGTGCCAGCAGCCCACGAGGGCTCTCCTACGAGCAGTACTTC. This codes for CASSPRGLSYEQYF.